Given below is one TCR beta chain in context. The time point is: sample taken at primary tumor resection. Tumor, nontumor lung or frozen PBMC supplied whole RNA, sequenced without sorting. The data derive from a study of spatial heterogeneity in lung cancer. As for the study in general: Raw reads showed each unique TCR and UMI combination turning up more than ten times on average.

Each TCR cDNA molecule bore a unique molecular identifier. One entry per CDR3 protein results from TCRdb running MiXCR on the 5' RACE reads. The sample lists tens of thousands of distinct CDR3 sequences; about 20% were seen once. With 1 base clipped from V and 7 bases from J, the junction kept 9 bases outside the gene matches. Germline V gene sequence: CDR1 SGHKS, CDR2 YYEKEE (reference sequence). This CDR3 region has 17 residues. The gene calls are TRBV5-5 and TRBJ2-1; 12 bases are a match to TRBD2. The sequence was obtained from a male donor with early-stage non-small cell lung cancer. The sample here was PBMCs, taken at surgery. The CDR3 bases are TGTGCCAGCAGCTTGCTCGGCAGGACTAGCGGGGAGAATGAGCAGTTCTTC. This translates into CASSLLGRTSGENEQFF.